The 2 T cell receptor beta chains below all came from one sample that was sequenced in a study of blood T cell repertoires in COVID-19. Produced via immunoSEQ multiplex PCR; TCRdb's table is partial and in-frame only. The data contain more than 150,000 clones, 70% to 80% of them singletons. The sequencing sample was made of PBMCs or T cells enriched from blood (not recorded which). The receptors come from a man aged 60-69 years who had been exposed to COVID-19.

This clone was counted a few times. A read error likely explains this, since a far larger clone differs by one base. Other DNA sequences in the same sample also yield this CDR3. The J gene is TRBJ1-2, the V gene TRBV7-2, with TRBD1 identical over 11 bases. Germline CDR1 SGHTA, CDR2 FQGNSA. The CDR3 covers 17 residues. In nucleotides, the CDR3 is TGCGCCAGCAGCCAATTGGGGGGGACAGGGGGAAACTATGGCTACACCTTC. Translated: CASSQLGGTGGNYGYTF.

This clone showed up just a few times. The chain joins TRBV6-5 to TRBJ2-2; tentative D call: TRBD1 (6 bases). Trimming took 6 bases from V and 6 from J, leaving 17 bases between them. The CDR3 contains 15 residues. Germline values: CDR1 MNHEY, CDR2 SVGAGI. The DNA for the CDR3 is TGTGCCAGCAGGGACTCACAGGGTTTGGCCGGGGAGCTGTTTTTT. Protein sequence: CASRDSQGLAGELFF.